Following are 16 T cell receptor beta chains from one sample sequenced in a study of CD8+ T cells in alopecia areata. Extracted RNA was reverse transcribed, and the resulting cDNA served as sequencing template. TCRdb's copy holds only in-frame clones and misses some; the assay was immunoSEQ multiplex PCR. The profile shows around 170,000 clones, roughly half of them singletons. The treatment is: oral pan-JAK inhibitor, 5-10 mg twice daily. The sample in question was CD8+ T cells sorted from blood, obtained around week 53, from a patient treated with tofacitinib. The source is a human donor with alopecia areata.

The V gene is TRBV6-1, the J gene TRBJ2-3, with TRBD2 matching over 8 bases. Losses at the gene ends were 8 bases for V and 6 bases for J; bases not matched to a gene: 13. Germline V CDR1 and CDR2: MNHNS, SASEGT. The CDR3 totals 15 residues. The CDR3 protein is CASVGRRRGADTQYF. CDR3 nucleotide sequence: TGTGCCAGCGTGGGGAGGAGGCGGGGGGCGGATACGCAGTATTTT.

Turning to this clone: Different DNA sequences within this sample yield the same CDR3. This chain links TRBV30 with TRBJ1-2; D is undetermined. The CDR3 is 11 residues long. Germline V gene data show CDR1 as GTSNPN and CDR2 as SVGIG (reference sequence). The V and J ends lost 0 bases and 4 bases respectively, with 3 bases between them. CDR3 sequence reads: CAWSVGYGYTF. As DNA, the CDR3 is TGTGCCTGGAGTGTTGGCTATGGCTACACCTTC. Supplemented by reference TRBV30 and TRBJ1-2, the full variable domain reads SQTIHQWPATLVQPVGSPLSLECTVEGTSNPNLYWYRQAAGRGLQLLFYSVGIGQISSEVPQNLSASRPQDRQFILSSKKLLLSDSGFYLCAWSVGYGYTFGSGTRLTVV.

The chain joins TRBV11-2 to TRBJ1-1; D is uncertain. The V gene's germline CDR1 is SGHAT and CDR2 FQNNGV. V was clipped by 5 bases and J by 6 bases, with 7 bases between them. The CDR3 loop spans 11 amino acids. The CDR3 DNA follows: TGTGCCAGCAGCCTGTCAGCTGAAGCTTTCTTT. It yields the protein CASSLSAEAFF.

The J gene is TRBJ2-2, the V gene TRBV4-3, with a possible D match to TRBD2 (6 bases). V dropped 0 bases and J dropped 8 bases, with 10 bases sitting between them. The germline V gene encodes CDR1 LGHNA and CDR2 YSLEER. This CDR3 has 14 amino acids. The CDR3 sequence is CASSQDRDSGELFF. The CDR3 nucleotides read TGCGCCAGCAGCCAAGATCGGGACTCGGGGGAGCTGTTTTTT.

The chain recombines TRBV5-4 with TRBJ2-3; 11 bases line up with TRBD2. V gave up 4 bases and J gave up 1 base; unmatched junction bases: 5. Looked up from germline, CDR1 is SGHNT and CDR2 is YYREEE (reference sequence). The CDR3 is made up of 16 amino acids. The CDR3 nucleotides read TGTGCCAGCAGCCCTACTAGCGGGGGACGCACAGATACGCAGTATTTT. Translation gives CASSPTSGGRTDTQYF. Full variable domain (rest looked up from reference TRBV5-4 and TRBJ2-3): ETGVTQSPTHLIKTRGQQVTLRCSSQSGHNTVSWYQQALGQGPQFIFQYYREEENGRGNFPPRFSGLQFPNYSSELNVNALELDDSALYLCASSPTSGGRTDTQYFGPGTRLTVL.

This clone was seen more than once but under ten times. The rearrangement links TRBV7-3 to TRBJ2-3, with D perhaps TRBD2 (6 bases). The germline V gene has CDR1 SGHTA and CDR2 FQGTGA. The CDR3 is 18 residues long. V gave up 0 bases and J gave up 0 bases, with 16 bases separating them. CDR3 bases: TGTGCCAGCAGCTTAACGGGCGGGACTCAGACTAGCACAGATACGCAGTATTTT. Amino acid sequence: CASSLTGGTQTSTDTQYF. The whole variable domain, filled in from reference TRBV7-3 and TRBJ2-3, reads GAGVSQTPSNKVTEKGKYVELRCDPISGHTALYWYRQSLGQGPEFLIYFQGTGAADDSGLPNDRFFAVRPEGSVSTLKIQRTERGDSAVYLCASSLTGGTQTSTDTQYFGPGTRLTVL.

The CDR3 is CAWSVLSYTEAFF. CDR3 coding DNA: TGTGCCTGGAGTGTACTGTCCTACACTGAAGCTTTCTTT. This sequence joins TRBV30 and TRBJ1-1; D ambiguous. Germline CDR1 and CDR2: GTSNPN and SVGIG (reference sequence). The V end lost 0 bases, the J end lost 3 bases, and 8 bases lay between the germline ends. The CDR3 covers 13 residues. Looking up the rest from reference TRBV30 and TRBJ1-1 gives the full variable domain: SQTIHQWPATLVQPVGSPLSLECTVEGTSNPNLYWYRQAAGRGLQLLFYSVGIGQISSEVPQNLSASRPQDRQFILSSKKLLLSDSGFYLCAWSVLSYTEAFFGQGTRLTVV.

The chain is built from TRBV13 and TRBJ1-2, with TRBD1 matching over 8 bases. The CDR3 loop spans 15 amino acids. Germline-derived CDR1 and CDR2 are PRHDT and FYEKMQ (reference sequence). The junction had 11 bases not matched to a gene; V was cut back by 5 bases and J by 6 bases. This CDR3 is CASSPDRDVIDGYTF. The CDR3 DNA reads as TGTGCCAGCAGCCCGGACAGGGATGTAATCGATGGCTACACCTTC.

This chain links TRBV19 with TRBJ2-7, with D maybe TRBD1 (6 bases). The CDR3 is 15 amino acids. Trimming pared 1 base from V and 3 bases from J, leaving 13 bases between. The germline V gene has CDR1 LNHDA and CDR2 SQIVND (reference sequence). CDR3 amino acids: CASSIGLDSFYEQYF. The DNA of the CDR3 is TGTGCCAGTAGTATAGGGTTGGACAGCTTCTACGAGCAGTACTTC.

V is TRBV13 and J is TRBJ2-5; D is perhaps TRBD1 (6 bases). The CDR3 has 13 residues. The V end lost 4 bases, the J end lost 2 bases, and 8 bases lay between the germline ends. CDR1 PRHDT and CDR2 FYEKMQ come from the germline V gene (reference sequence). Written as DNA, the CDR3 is TGTGCCAGCAGCTCACAGGGACAAGAGACCCAGTACTTC. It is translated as CASSSQGQETQYF. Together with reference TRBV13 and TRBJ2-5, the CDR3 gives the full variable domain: AAGVIQSPRHLIKEKRETATLKCYPIPRHDTVYWYQQGPGQDPQFLISFYEKMQSDKGSIPDRFSAQQFSDYHSELNMSSLELGDSALYFCASSSQGQETQYFGPGTRLLVL.

This chain's CDR3 is CAWSWVGATDTQYF. The CDR3, as DNA: TGTGCCTGGAGTTGGGTGGGGGCAACAGATACGCAGTATTTT. The J gene is TRBJ2-3, the V gene TRBV30; a possible D gene is TRBD1 (6 bases). Germline V gene data show CDR1 as GTSNPN and CDR2 as SVGIG (reference sequence). V dropped 2 bases and J dropped 3 bases, with 12 bases sitting between them. The CDR3 length is 14 residues. The whole variable domain, filled in from reference TRBV30 and TRBJ2-3, reads SQTIHQWPATLVQPVGSPLSLECTVEGTSNPNLYWYRQAAGRGLQLLFYSVGIGQISSEVPQNLSASRPQDRQFILSSKKLLLSDSGFYLCAWSWVGATDTQYFGPGTRLTVL.

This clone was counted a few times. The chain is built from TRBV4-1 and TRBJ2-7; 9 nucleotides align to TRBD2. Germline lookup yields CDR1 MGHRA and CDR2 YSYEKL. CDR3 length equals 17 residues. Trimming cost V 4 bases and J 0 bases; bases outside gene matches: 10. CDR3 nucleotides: TGCGCCAGCAGCCTACCCCGGGCTAGCGGGGCCTCCTACGAGCAGTACTTC. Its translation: CASSLPRASGASYEQYF.

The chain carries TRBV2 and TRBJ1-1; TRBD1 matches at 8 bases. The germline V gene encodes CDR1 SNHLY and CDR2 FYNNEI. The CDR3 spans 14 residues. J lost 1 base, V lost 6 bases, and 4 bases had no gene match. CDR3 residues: CASSQTGANTEAFF. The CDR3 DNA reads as TGTGCCAGCAGCCAGACAGGGGCGAACACTGAAGCTTTCTTT.

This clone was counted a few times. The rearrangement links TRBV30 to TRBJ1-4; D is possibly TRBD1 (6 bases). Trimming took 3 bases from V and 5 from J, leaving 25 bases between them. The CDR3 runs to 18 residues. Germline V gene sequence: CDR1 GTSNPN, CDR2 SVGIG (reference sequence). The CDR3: CAWSGPEGGPNGNEKLFF. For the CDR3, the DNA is TGTGCCTGGAGCGGACCGGAGGGGGGCCCGAATGGGAATGAAAAACTGTTTTTT.

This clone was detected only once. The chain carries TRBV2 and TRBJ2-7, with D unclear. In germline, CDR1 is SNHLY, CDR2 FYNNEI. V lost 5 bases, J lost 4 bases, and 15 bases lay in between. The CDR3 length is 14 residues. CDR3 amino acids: CASSPGPPSYEQYF. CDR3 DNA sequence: TGTGCCAGCAGTCCGGGTCCTCCTTCATACGAGCAGTACTTC.

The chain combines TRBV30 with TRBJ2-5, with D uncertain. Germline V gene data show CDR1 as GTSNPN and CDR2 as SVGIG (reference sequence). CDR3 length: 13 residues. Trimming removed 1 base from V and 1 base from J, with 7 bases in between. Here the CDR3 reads CAWSALIQETQYF. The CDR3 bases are TGTGCCTGGAGTGCATTGATCCAAGAGACCCAGTACTTC. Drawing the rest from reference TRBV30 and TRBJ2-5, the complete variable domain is SQTIHQWPATLVQPVGSPLSLECTVEGTSNPNLYWYRQAAGRGLQLLFYSVGIGQISSEVPQNLSASRPQDRQFILSSKKLLLSDSGFYLCAWSALIQETQYFGPGTRLLVL.